This TCR beta chain is from a study of vaccination and CD4 T cells after COVID-19. Study conclusions and caveats: Among those convalescent, a median around 86% of reactive clones emerged solely post-vaccination.

The CDR3 totals 15 residues. Germline lookup yields CDR1 DFQATT and CDR2 SNEGSKA (reference sequence). Trimming took off 1 base at V and 9 bases at J, with 19 bases between the two ends. The Oncomine TCR Beta short-read assay sequenced DNA from cultured CD4+ T cells. TCRdb itself ran the PCR reads through MiXCR, one entry per CDR3 protein. This table holds around 19,000 distinct CDR3 sequences, about 68% found once. In the case of this clonotype: Its target is unknown.

As for treatment: 10-day PBMC culture with coronavirus spike peptide pools or control peptides (ViraFEST assay). The receptor was isolated from a human donor who had recovered from COVID-19. The J gene is TRBJ2-1, the V gene TRBV20-1; the D gene is possibly TRBD2 (7 bases). Sample: CD4+ T cells from blood, cultured in vitro. The CDR3 sequence: CSARGLGAGAFEQFF. The CDR3 coding sequence is TGCAGTGCTAGAGGGCTAGGGGCGGGGGCATTTGAGCAGTTCTTC.